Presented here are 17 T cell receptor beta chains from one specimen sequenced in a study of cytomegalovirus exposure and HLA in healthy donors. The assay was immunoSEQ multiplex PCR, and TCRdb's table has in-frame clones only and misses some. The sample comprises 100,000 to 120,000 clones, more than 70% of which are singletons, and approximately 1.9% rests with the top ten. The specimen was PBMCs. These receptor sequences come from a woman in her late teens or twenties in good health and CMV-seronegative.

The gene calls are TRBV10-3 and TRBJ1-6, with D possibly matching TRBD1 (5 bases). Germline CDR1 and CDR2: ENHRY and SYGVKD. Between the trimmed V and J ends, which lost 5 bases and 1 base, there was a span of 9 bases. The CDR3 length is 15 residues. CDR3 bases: TGTGCCATCAGTCCAGGGCCATCCTATAATTCACCCCTCCACTTT. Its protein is CAISPGPSYNSPLHF.

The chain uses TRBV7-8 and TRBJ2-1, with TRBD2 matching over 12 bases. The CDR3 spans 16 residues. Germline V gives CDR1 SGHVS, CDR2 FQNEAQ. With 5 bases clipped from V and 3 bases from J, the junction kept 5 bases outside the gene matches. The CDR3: CASSPRLAGDYNEQFF. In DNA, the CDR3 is TGTGCCAGCAGCCCAAGACTAGCGGGGGACTACAATGAGCAGTTCTTC.

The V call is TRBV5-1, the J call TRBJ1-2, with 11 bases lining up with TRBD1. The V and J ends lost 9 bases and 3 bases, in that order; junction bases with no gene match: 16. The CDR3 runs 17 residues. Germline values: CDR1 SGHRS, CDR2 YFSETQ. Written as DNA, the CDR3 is TGCGCCACCTCAGCACAGGGGACAGGGGGAGACGACTATGGCTACACCTTC. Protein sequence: CATSAQGTGGDDYGYTF. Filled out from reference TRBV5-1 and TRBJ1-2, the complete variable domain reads KAGVTQTPRYLIKTRGQQVTLSCSPISGHRSVSWYQQTPGQGLQFLFEYFSETQRNKGNFPGRFSGRQFSNSRSEMNVSTLELGDSALYLCATSAQGTGGDDYGYTFGSGTRLTVV.

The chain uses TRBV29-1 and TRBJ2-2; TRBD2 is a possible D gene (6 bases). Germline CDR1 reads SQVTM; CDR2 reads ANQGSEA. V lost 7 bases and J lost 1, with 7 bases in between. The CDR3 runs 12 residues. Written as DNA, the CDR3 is TGCAGCGCGGAGGGGAACACCGGGGAGCTGTTTTTT. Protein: CSAEGNTGELFF.

In DNA form, the CDR3 reads TGTGCCAGCAGTGGGACAGGTTCCATTTCACCCCTCCACTTT. Translation: CASSGTGSISPLHF. The rearrangement joins TRBV9 to TRBJ1-6; 8 bases agree with TRBD1. The germline V gene encodes CDR1 SGDLS and CDR2 YYNGEE. The CDR3 loop spans 14 amino acids. V shed 5 bases and J 9 bases; nucleotides not matched to a gene: 7.

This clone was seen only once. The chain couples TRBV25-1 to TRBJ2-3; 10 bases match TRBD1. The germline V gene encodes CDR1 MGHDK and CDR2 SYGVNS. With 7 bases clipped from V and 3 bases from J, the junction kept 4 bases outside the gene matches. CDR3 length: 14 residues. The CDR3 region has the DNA TGTGCCAGCACTCGGACAGGGGGGACAGATACGCAGTATTTT. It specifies CASTRTGGTDTQYF.

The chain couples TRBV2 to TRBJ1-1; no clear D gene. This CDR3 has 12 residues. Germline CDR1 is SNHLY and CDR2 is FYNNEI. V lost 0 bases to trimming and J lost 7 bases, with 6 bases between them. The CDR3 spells CASSEARLEAFF. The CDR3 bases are TGTGCCAGCAGTGAAGCGCGACTTGAAGCTTTCTTT.

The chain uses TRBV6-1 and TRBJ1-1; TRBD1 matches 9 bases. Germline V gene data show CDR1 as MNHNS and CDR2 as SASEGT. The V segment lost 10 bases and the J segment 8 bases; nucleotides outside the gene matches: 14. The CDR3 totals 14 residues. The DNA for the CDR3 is TGTGCCATAGCCCGGGACAGGGACACTGGGGAAGCTTTCTTT. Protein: CAIARDRDTGEAFF.

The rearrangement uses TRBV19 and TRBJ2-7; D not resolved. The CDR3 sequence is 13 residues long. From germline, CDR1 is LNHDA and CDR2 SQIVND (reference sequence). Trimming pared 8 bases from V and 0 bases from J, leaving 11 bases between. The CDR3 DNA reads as TGTGCCAGTGGAGTCTCGGTCTCCTACGAGCAGTACTTC. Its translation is CASGVSVSYEQYF. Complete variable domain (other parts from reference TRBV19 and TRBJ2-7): DGGITQSPKYLFRKEGQNVTLSCEQNLNHDAMYWYRQDPGQGLRLIYYSQIVNDFQKGDIAEGYSVSREKKESFPLTVTSAQKNPTAFYLCASGVSVSYEQYFGPGTRLTVT.

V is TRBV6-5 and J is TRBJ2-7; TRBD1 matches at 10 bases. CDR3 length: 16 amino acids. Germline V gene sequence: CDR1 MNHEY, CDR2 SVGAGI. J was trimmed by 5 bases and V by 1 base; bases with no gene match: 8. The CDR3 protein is CASSYYMTGGEDEQYF. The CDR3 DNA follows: TGTGCCAGCAGTTACTACATGACAGGGGGCGAAGACGAGCAGTACTTC.

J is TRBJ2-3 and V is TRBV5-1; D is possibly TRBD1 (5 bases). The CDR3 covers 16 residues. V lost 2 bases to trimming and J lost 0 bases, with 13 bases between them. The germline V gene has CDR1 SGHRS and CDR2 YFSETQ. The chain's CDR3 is CASSFWTHQSTDTQYF. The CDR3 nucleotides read TGCGCCAGCAGCTTTTGGACACACCAGAGCACAGATACGCAGTATTTT. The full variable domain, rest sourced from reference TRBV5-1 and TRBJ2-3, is KAGVTQTPRYLIKTRGQQVTLSCSPISGHRSVSWYQQTPGQGLQFLFEYFSETQRNKGNFPGRFSGRQFSNSRSEMNVSTLELGDSALYLCASSFWTHQSTDTQYFGPGTRLTVL.

The chain's CDR3 is CAWTPGKGQGWHEQYF. The CDR3 nucleotides are TGTGCCTGGACGCCGGGGAAGGGACAGGGGTGGCACGAGCAGTACTTC. The chain carries TRBV30 and TRBJ2-7; 10 bases align to TRBD1. Losses at the gene ends were 4 bases for V and 5 bases for J; bases not matched to a gene: 14. The CDR3 consists of 16 residues. Germline-derived CDR1 and CDR2 are GTSNPN and SVGIG (reference sequence).

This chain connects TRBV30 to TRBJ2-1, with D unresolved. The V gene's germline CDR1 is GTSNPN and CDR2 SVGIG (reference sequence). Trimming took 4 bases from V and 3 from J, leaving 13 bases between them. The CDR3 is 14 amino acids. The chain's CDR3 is CAWTTYPLYNEQFF. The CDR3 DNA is TGTGCCTGGACAACTTATCCCCTCTACAATGAGCAGTTCTTC.

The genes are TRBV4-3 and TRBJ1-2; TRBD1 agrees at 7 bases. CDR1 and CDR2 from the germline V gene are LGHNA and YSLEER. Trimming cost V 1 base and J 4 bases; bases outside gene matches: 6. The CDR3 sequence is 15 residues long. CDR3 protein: CASSQAAGGGYGYTF. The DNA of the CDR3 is TGCGCCAGCAGCCAAGCGGCAGGGGGAGGCTATGGCTACACCTTC.

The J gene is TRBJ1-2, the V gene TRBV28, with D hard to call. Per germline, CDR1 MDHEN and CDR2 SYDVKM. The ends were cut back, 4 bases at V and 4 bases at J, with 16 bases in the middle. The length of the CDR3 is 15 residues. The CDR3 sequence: CASSSPSDIRYGYTF. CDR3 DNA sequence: TGTGCCAGCAGTTCTCCCTCAGATATCCGCTATGGCTACACCTTC.

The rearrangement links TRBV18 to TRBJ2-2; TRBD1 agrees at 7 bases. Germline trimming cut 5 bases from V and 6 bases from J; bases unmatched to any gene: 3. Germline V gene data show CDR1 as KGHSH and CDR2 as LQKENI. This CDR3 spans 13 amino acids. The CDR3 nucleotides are TGTGCCAGCTCAAAGACAGGGCCCGGGGAGCTGTTTTTT. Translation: CASSKTGPGELFF.

CDR3 in DNA: TGTGCCTGGAGTCAAGCTACAGGGGCGGGGTGGGCAGATACGCAGTATTTT. It yields the protein CAWSQATGAGWADTQYF. The V gene is TRBV30, the J gene TRBJ2-3; D is perhaps TRBD1 (7 bases). CDR3 length: 17 residues. V gave up 2 bases and J gave up 4 bases, with 22 bases separating them. Looked up from germline, CDR1 is GTSNPN and CDR2 is SVGIG (reference sequence).